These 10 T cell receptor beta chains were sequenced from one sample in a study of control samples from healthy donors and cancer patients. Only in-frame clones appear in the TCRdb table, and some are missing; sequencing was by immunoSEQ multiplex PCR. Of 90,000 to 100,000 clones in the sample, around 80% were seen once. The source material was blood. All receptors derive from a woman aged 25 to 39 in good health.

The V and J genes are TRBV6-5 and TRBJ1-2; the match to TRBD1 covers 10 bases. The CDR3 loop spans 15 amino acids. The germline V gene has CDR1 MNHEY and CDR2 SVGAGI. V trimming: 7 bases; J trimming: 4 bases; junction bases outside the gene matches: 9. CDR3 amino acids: CASNPRQGAVYGYTF. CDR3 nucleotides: TGTGCCAGCAACCCACGACAGGGGGCGGTCTATGGCTACACCTTC.

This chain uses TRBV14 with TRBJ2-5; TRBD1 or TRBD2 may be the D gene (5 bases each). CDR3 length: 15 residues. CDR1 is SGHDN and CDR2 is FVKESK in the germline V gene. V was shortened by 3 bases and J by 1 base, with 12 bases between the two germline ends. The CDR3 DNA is TGTGCCAGCAGCCATCTTAAGGGACCCCAAGAGACCCAGTACTTC. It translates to CASSHLKGPQETQYF.

For the CDR3, the DNA is TGTGCCAGCAGACCCTCTCAGCTGGAGGGCACCATATATTTT. Translating gives CASRPSQLEGTIYF. The V gene is TRBV9, the J gene TRBJ1-3; D remains ambiguous. Germline loops: CDR1 SGDLS, CDR2 YYNGEE. Deletions cut 5 bases from V and 9 bases from J, with 18 bases between. The CDR3 contains 14 residues.

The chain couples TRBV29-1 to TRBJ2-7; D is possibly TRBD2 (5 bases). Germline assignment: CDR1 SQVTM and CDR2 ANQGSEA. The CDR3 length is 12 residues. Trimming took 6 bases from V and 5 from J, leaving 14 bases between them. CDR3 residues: CSVAGWKNEQYF. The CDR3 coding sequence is TGCAGCGTGGCGGGTTGGAAAAACGAGCAGTACTTC.

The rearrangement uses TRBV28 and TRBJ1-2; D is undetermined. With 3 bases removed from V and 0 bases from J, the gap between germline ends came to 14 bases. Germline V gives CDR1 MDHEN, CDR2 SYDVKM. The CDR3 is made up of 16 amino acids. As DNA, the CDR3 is TGTGCCAGCAGTTTTGATCGGTCGAGGGCTAACTATGGCTACACCTTC. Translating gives CASSFDRSRANYGYTF.

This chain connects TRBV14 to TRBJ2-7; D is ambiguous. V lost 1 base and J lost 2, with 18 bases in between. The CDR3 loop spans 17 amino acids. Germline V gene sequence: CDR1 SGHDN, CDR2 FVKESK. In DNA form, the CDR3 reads TGTGCCAGCAGCCAAGTTCCCCCGGCAGGTAGGCCCTACGAGCAGTACTTC. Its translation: CASSQVPPAGRPYEQYF.

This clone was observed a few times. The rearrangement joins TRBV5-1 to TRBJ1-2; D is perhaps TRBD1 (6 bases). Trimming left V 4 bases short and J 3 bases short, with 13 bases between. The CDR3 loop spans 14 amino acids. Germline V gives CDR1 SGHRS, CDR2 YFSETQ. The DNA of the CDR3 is TGCGCCAGCAGCGAGGGGGGCACGGACTATGGCTACACCTTC. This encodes CASSEGGTDYGYTF.

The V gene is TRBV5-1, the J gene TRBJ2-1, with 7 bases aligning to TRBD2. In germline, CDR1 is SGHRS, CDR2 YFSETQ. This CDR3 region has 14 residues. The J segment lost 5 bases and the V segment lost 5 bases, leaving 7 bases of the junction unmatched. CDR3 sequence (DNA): TGCGCCAGCAGTACTAGCGAGGTACACAATGAGCAGTTCTTC. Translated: CASSTSEVHNEQFF. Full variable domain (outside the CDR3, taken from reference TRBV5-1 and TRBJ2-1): KAGVTQTPRYLIKTRGQQVTLSCSPISGHRSVSWYQQTPGQGLQFLFEYFSETQRNKGNFPGRFSGRQFSNSRSEMNVSTLELGDSALYLCASSTSEVHNEQFFGPGTRLTVL.

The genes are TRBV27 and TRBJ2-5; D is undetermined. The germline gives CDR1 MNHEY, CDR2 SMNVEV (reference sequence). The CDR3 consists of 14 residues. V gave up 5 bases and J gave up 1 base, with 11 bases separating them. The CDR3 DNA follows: TGTGCCAGCAGTCTCCGGGCCAGCCAAGAGACCCAGTACTTC. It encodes CASSLRASQETQYF.

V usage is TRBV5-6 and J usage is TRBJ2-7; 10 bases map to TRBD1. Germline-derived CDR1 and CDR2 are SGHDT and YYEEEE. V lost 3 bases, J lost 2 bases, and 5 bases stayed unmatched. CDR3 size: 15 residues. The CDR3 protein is CASSSVGTGAYEQYF. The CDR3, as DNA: TGTGCCAGCAGCTCCGTCGGGACAGGGGCCTACGAGCAGTACTTC.